The 22 T cell receptor beta chains presented below share a single source sample, sequenced in a study of blood T cell repertoires in COVID-19. Profiled with immunoSEQ multiplex PCR; TCRdb holds only in-frame clones, not every one. The table includes more than 110,000 clones, 85% detected once. Specimen: peripheral blood. The receptors here all came from a man over 45 with acute or convalescent COVID-19.

V is TRBV7-2 and J is TRBJ1-2; D uncertain. Germline lookup yields CDR1 SGHTA and CDR2 FQGNSA. The CDR3 extends over 15 amino acids. Trimming took off 6 bases at V and 8 bases at J, with 22 bases between the two ends. CDR3: CASSQQPGLLGGYTF. The CDR3 DNA follows: TGTGCCAGCAGTCAACAACCCGGACTTTTGGGCGGCTACACCTTC.

Here the CDR3 DNA reads TGTGCCAGCAGCCCAGTGGGACAGGGGAGCACCGGGGAGCTGTTTTTT. This sequence encodes CASSPVGQGSTGELFF. The genes are TRBV6-6 and TRBJ2-2; 10 positions agree with TRBD1. The ends lost 6 bases at V and 4 bases at J; junction bases unmatched: 8. The CDR3 contains 16 residues. Looked up from germline, CDR1 is MNHNY and CDR2 is SVGAGI (reference sequence).

This chain connects TRBV4-1 to TRBJ1-2, with 7 bases lining up with TRBD1. The CDR3 loop spans 14 amino acids. From germline, CDR1 is MGHRA and CDR2 YSYEKL. Germline trimming cut 4 bases from V and 0 bases from J; bases unmatched to any gene: 2. The CDR3 loop is CASSLDRSNYGYTF. CDR3 coding DNA: TGCGCCAGCAGCCTGGACAGGTCTAACTATGGCTACACCTTC.

V gene TRBV5-4 combines with J gene TRBJ2-7; 8 nucleotides match TRBD2. J lost 6 bases, V lost 1 base, and 6 bases had no gene match. This CDR3 has 14 amino acids. Germline assignment: CDR1 SGHNT and CDR2 YYREEE (reference sequence). CDR3 residues: CASSLPSGGSEQYF. CDR3 DNA sequence: TGTGCCAGCAGCTTGCCCAGCGGGGGTAGCGAGCAGTACTTC.

This clone appeared a few times. CDR3 in amino acids: CASSIASRQGSFRSQPQHF. In DNA, the CDR3 is TGTGCCAGTAGTATAGCGTCGAGACAGGGGTCGTTTCGGAGCCAGCCCCAGCATTTT. This chain connects TRBV19 to TRBJ1-5, with 8 bases aligning to TRBD1. The germline V gene has CDR1 LNHDA and CDR2 SQIVND (reference sequence). The CDR3 contains 19 residues. V was clipped by 1 base and J by 7 bases; unmatched bases: 18.

The V call is TRBV30, the J call TRBJ1-1; D is uncertain. Germline V gene sequence: CDR1 GTSNPN, CDR2 SVGIG (reference sequence). CDR3 length: 13 residues. V dropped 7 bases and J dropped 0 bases, with 12 bases sitting between them. CDR3 DNA sequence: TGTGCCTACCGAGGAGGGCTGAACACTGAAGCTTTCTTT. Translated: CAYRGGLNTEAFF. The whole variable domain, remainder taken from reference TRBV30 and TRBJ1-1, is SQTIHQWPATLVQPVGSPLSLECTVEGTSNPNLYWYRQAAGRGLQLLFYSVGIGQISSEVPQNLSASRPQDRQFILSSKKLLLSDSGFYLCAYRGGLNTEAFFGQGTRLTVV.

V and J are TRBV5-8 and TRBJ1-1; 7 positions agree with TRBD1. After removal of 5 bases from V and 3 bases from J, the junction contained 4 bases not matched to a gene. This CDR3 contains 13 residues. From germline, CDR1 is SGHTS and CDR2 YDEGEE. The CDR3 loop reads CASRQGFDTEAFF. The CDR3 DNA reads as TGTGCCAGCAGACAGGGGTTTGACACTGAAGCTTTCTTT.

The chain links TRBV19 to TRBJ1-5; 7 bases agree with TRBD1. CDR3 length: 15 amino acids. The V segment lost 6 bases and the J segment 3 bases; nucleotides outside the gene matches: 8. From germline, CDR1 is LNHDA and CDR2 SQIVND (reference sequence). CDR3 coding DNA: TGTGCCAGTAGATCGACAGGGCCCATCAATCAGCCCCAGCATTTT. This codes for CASRSTGPINQPQHF.

The J gene is TRBJ2-2, the V gene TRBV28; D is ambiguous. The CDR3 has 13 residues. Between the trimmed V and J ends, which lost 6 bases and 6 bases, there was a span of 11 bases. The germline CDR1 and CDR2 sequences are MDHEN and SYDVKM. CDR3 sequence reads: CASRANGAGELFF. The CDR3 nucleotides are TGTGCCAGCAGAGCGAACGGCGCCGGGGAGCTGTTTTTT.

This clone was seen more than once but under ten times. The V and J genes are TRBV5-1 and TRBJ1-1; 7 nucleotides agree with TRBD1. Germline CDR1 SGHRS, CDR2 YFSETQ. V dropped 2 bases and J dropped 0; count of bases not matched to a gene: 4. The CDR3 is made up of 15 amino acids. The CDR3 spells CASSLEDRMNTEAFF. CDR3 nucleotide sequence: TGCGCCAGCAGCTTAGAGGACAGGATGAACACTGAAGCTTTCTTT.

The rearrangement links TRBV10-3 to TRBJ1-1, with D perhaps TRBD1 (6 bases). V was cut by 5 bases and J by 6 bases, with 19 bases left in between. Germline CDR1 is ENHRY and CDR2 is SYGVKD. The CDR3 sequence is 15 residues long. CDR3 protein: CAISIRGPGDAEAFF. The CDR3 bases are TGTGCCATCAGTATCAGGGGTCCCGGCGACGCTGAAGCTTTCTTT.

The genes are TRBV28 and TRBJ1-1; 9 bases are shared with TRBD1. Germline CDR1 and CDR2: MDHEN and SYDVKM. Germline trimming cut 5 bases from V and 1 base from J; bases unmatched to any gene: 11. The CDR3 is 17 residues long. The CDR3, as DNA: TGTGCCAGCAGTCCCAGGACAGGGGCGAAGGGGAACACTGAAGCTTTCTTT. Protein product: CASSPRTGAKGNTEAFF.

This clone has just one count. In the same sample, other DNA sequences code for this CDR3. V and J are TRBV18 and TRBJ1-1; D possibly corresponds to TRBD1 (6 bases). Germline assignment: CDR1 KGHSH and CDR2 LQKENI. The CDR3 has 13 amino acids. Trimming pared 3 bases from V and 2 bases from J, leaving 7 bases between. The CDR3 DNA follows: TGTGCCAGCTCACCTGGGGGCAACACTGAAGCTTTCTTT. Amino acid sequence: CASSPGGNTEAFF. The full variable domain, in which reference TRBV18 and TRBJ1-1 provide the parts outside the CDR3, is NAGVMQNPRHLVRRRGQEARLRCSPMKGHSHVYWYRQLPEEGLKFMVYLQKENIIDESGMPKERFSAEFPKEGPSILRIQQVVRGDSAAYFCASSPGGNTEAFFGQGTRLTVV.

V and J are TRBV5-1 and TRBJ2-1; D may be TRBD2 (5 bases). This CDR3 is built from 16 residues. Germline V gives CDR1 SGHRS, CDR2 YFSETQ. Trimming left V 3 bases short and J 4 bases short, with 17 bases between. CDR3 protein: CASSSTSGNQYNEQFF. CDR3 coding DNA: TGCGCCAGCAGCTCCACGTCCGGGAACCAATACAATGAGCAGTTCTTC.

The chain recombines TRBV6-5 with TRBJ2-1, with 8 bases lining up with TRBD2. V shed 4 bases, J shed 9 bases, and the junction held 8 bases outside the gene matches. Germline-derived CDR1 and CDR2 are MNHEY and SVGAGI. This CDR3 has 14 amino acids. For the CDR3, the DNA is TGTGCCAGCAGTTTAAGTCTAGCGGGCGTTGAGCAGTTCTTC. Protein: CASSLSLAGVEQFF.

The gene calls are TRBV7-3 and TRBJ2-2; D unresolved. V was pared by 5 bases and J by 5 bases, with 9 bases between. The CDR3 has 13 amino acids. CDR1 SGHTA and CDR2 FQGTGA come from the germline V gene. In DNA form, the CDR3 reads TGTGCCAGCAGCCCTAGTGGTACCGGGGAGCTGTTTTTT. Protein: CASSPSGTGELFF.

This rearrangement joins TRBV6-5 to TRBJ2-5; 10 bases are a match to TRBD2. Losses at the gene ends were 2 bases for V and 1 base for J; bases not matched to a gene: 4. Looked up from germline, CDR1 is MNHEY and CDR2 is SVGAGI. The CDR3 is made up of 16 amino acids. The CDR3 is CASSYSGGASQETQYF. In DNA, the CDR3 is TGTGCCAGCAGTTACAGCGGGGGGGCAAGCCAAGAGACCCAGTACTTC.

This chain links TRBV7-9 with TRBJ1-1, with 7 bases that match TRBD1. Germline assignment: CDR1 SEHNR and CDR2 FQNEAQ (reference sequence). This CDR3 is 13 amino acids long. J gave up 3 bases and V 5 bases, and 3 bases lay outside the gene matches. The CDR3 region is CASSTGVDTEAFF. CDR3 in DNA: TGTGCCAGCAGCACAGGGGTTGACACTGAAGCTTTCTTT.

This clone has only one observation. The genes are TRBV9 and TRBJ1-5; TRBD1 matches at 7 bases. The V segment lost 0 bases and the J segment 0 bases; nucleotides outside the gene matches: 12. The length of the CDR3 is 19 residues. The germline CDR1 and CDR2 sequences are SGDLS and YYNGEE. CDR3: CASSVAPTGVRDSNQPQHF. The CDR3 nucleotides read TGTGCCAGCAGCGTAGCCCCAACAGGGGTAAGAGATAGCAATCAGCCCCAGCATTTT.

This chain connects TRBV27 to TRBJ2-1, with D perhaps TRBD2 (5 bases). Germline V gene sequence: CDR1 MNHEY, CDR2 SMNVEV (reference sequence). CDR3 length: 13 amino acids. V gave up 5 bases and J gave up 7 bases, with 12 bases separating them. The CDR3 protein is CASSPRGRNEQFF. The CDR3 DNA reads as TGTGCCAGCAGTCCCCGGGGTAGGAATGAGCAGTTCTTC.

The rearrangement links TRBV6-5 to TRBJ2-7; D is ambiguous. The length of the CDR3 is 15 residues. From germline, CDR1 is MNHEY and CDR2 SVGAGI. V gave up 3 bases and J gave up 0 bases, with 12 bases separating them. CDR3 DNA sequence: TGTGCCAGCAGTTATAGGCCCTCTAGCTCCTACGAGCAGTACTTC. This gives the protein CASSYRPSSSYEQYF.

The chain uses TRBV29-1 and TRBJ1-4, with a tentative D call TRBD1 (6 bases). The ends were cut back, 4 bases at V and 4 bases at J, with 16 bases in the middle. The germline CDR1 and CDR2 sequences are SQVTM and ANQGSEA. CDR3 length: 15 amino acids. CDR3 nucleotides: TGCAGCGTTGCCCTTCGGACAGCACTTAATGAAAAACTGTTTTTT. Its protein is CSVALRTALNEKLFF.